These T cell receptor beta chains were read from a single sample in a study of blood T cell dynamics during melanoma immunotherapy. The method was immunoSEQ multiplex PCR; TCRdb's version includes in-frame clones alone and lacks a portion of them. The sample has fewer than 4,500 clones, approximately 80% seen once. Sequencing was performed on blood, taken from a patient treated with checkpoint blockade. The receptors here all came from a human donor with melanoma. CDR3s include the opening cysteine and the closing phenylalanine or tryptophan. The D gene is left open where the match is weak. Only some rows state a clone size, as once, few, many or a class for expanded clones.

V gene	J gene	D gene	clone size	CDR3 DNA	CDR3 protein
TRBV4-3	TRBJ2-1	TRBD1	-	TGCGCCAGCAGCCAAGAAGGGGGGGACAGGGGTAAGCAGTTCTTC	CASSQEGGDRGKQFF
TRBV5-6	TRBJ2-7	TRBD2	-	TGTGCCAGCAGACCCTTTCGGGGACTCGGCGGGGGCGAGCAGTACTTC	CASRPFRGLGGGEQYF
TRBV2	TRBJ1-1	-	once	TGTGCCAGCAGCTCCGGACAGATGAACACTGAAGCTTTCTTT	CASSSGQMNTEAFF
TRBV6-5	TRBJ1-2	TRBD1	-	TGTGCCAGCAGTACCAACCAGGGGGCAGATGGCTACACCTTC	CASSTNQGADGYTF
TRBV19	TRBJ1-3	TRBD1	-	TGTGCCAGTACCCTCCCTGGGACAGGCTCTGGAAACACCATATATTTT	CASTLPGTGSGNTIYF
TRBV6-1	TRBJ1-6	-	-	TGTGCCAGCAGCCGGGACGGAAATAATTCACCCCTCCACTTT	CASSRDGNNSPLHF
TRBV1	TRBJ2-7	-	-	TGTACCAGCAGCCCGAGCGGGACTAGCGGGGGCCCCACCCCCTACGAGCAGTACTTC	CTSSPSGTSGGPTPYEQYF
TRBV6-1	TRBJ1-6	-	-	TGTGCCAGCAGTGAAGTGCGTAAAGGCAATTCACCCCTCCACTTT	CASSEVRKGNSPLHF
TRBV7-2	TRBJ2-7	TRBD2	-	TGTGCCAGCAGCACCCAAGCGGGGGGGAGGTACTACGAGCAGTACTTC	CASSTQAGGRYYEQYF
TRBV5-8	TRBJ1-3	-	once	TGTGCCAGCAGCTCCTCCGGGAACTCTGGAAACACCATATATTTT	CASSSSGNSGNTIYF
TRBV5-4	TRBJ2-5	-	-	TGTGCCAGCAGCTCCGCGTCGGGGCCGGAGACCCAGTACTTC	CASSSASGPETQYF
TRBV19	TRBJ1-6	TRBD1	-	TGTGCCAGTAGTGGCGGACAGGGGGGAAATTCACCCCTCCACTTT	CASSGGQGGNSPLHF
TRBV5-1	TRBJ1-5	-	-	TGCGCCAGCAGCACCACCGGGGGGGGACAGCCCCAGCATTTT	CASSTTGGGQPQHF
TRBV6-4	TRBJ1-1	-	-	TGTGCCAGCAGTAGTCAACCGTTCAACACTGAAGCTTTCTTT	CASSSQPFNTEAFF
TRBV27	TRBJ1-2	-	-	TGTGCCAGCAGCCTCCGGGACACCCTCTATGGCTACACCTTC	CASSLRDTLYGYTF
TRBV6-6	TRBJ1-1	-	once	TGTGCCAGCAGTTACTCTGATGAAGCTTTCTTT	CASSYSDEAFF
TRBV19	TRBJ2-7	-	-	TGTGCCAGTAGTATAGGGACGGGCTCCTACGAGCAGTACTTC	CASSIGTGSYEQYF
TRBV4-3	TRBJ1-2	-	-	TGCGCCAGCAGCCAAGGGACATTTGCGGCCTATGGCTACACCTTC	CASSQGTFAAYGYTF
TRBV14	TRBJ1-1	-	-	TGTGCCAGCAGCCCCCAAAGACCTTTGGACACTGAAGCTTTCTTT	CASSPQRPLDTEAFF
TRBV5-6	TRBJ1-2	-	-	TGTGCCAGCAGCCCGGCGGGCGGGATCTGGGGTGGCTACACCTTC	CASSPAGGIWGGYTF
TRBV29-1	TRBJ1-5	-	-	TGCAGCGTCTGTGTTTCGGGGTTTGAAGTAACCTGTCAGCCCCAGCATTTT	CSVCVSGFEVTCQPQHF
TRBV27	TRBJ1-2	-	-	TGTGCCAGCACTAGGAATCGGGACCGCTCTGAGGGTGGCTACACCTTC	CASTRNRDRSEGGYTF
TRBV19	TRBJ2-7	TRBD1	-	TGTGCCAGTAGAGGACAGGGAGGAGAGCAGTACTTC	CASRGQGGEQYF
TRBV30	TRBJ1-3	-	-	TGTGCCTGGACTTACTCTGGAAACACCATATATTTT	CAWTYSGNTIYF
TRBV6-1	TRBJ1-2	-	-	TGTGCCAGCAGTGAAGGGACGGGGGGACCTCGAGGCTACACCTTC	CASSEGTGGPRGYTF
TRBV7-8	TRBJ1-4	-	-	TGTGCCAGCAGCCCAATTCAGGGTCTTGCAACTAATGAAAAACTGTTTTTT	CASSPIQGLATNEKLFF
TRBV2	TRBJ2-3	TRBD2	-	TGTGCCAGCGAGGGGCGGGGGGGCACAGATACGCAGTATTTT	CASEGRGGTDTQYF
TRBV15	TRBJ1-5	TRBD1	-	TGTGCCACCAGCAGAGGTGGACAGGGAAGCAATCAGCCCCAGCATTTT	CATSRGGQGSNQPQHF
TRBV11-2	TRBJ1-2	-	-	TGTGCCAGCAGCTTAGCCCAGTATGGGTACGGCTACACCTTC	CASSLAQYGYGYTF
TRBV5-1	TRBJ2-6	TRBD1	-	TGCGCCAGCAGCTTTCGGGACAGGGCTCCGGGGGCCAACGTCCTGACTTTC	CASSFRDRAPGANVLTF
TRBV7-9	TRBJ1-6	-	-	TGTGCCAGCAGCTTACAAGGGAATTCACCCCTCCACTTT	CASSLQGNSPLHF
TRBV19	TRBJ1-2	-	-	TGTGCCAGTAGTCCCAGGGAGCTCAGCTATGGCTACACCTTC	CASSPRELSYGYTF
TRBV10-3	TRBJ2-7	TRBD2	hyperexpanded	TGTGCCATCAGTGCCGGGACTAGCGGGGGACTCTACGAGCAGTACTTC	CAISAGTSGGLYEQYF